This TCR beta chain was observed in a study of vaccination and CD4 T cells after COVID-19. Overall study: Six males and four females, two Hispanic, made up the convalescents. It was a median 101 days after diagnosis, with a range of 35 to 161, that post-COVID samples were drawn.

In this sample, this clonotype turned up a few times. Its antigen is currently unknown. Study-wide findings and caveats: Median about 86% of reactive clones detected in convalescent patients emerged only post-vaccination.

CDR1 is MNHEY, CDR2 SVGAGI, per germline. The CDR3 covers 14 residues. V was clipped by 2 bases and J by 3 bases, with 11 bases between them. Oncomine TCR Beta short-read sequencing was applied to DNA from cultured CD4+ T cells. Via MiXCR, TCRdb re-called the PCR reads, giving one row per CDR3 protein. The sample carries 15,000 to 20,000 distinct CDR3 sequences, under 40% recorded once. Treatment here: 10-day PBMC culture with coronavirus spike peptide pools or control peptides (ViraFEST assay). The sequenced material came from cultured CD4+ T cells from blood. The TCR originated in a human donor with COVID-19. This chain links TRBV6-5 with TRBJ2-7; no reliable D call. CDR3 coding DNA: TGTGCCAGCAGTTACGGGCAGAGCAGCTACGAGCAGTACTTC. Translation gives CASSYGQSSYEQYF.